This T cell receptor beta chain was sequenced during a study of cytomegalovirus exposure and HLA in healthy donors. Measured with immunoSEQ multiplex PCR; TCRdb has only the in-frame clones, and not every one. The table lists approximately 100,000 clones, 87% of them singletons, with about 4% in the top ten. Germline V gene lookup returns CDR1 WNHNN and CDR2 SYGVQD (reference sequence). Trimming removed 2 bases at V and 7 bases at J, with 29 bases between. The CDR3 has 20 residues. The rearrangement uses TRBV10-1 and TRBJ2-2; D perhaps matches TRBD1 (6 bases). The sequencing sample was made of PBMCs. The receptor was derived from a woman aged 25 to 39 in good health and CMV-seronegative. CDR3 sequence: CASSERSLAYREVTSGELFF. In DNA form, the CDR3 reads TGCGCCAGCAGTGAGCGCTCATTGGCCTACAGGGAAGTAACGAGCGGGGAGCTGTTTTTT.